One sample yielded the 3 T cell receptor beta chains listed below, sequenced in a study of T cells in Graves' hyperthyroidism and ophthalmopathy. There were TCR beta CDR3 regions amplified from RNA transcripts. RT-PCR in the first round (using the HTBI primer set) targeted the TCR CDR3. TCRdb used MiXCR to reprocess the multiplex PCR reads, holding one entry per CDR3 protein. The sample lists about 560,000 distinct CDR3 sequences, around 42% occurring once. Sequencing input: peripheral blood or thyroid tissue (not recorded which). These receptors all stem from a woman aged 18-29 years with Graves' hyperthyroidism.

This chain links TRBV29-1 with TRBJ1-4; unclear D gene. This CDR3 comprises 13 residues. Trimming stripped 5 bases from V and 4 bases from J, with 11 bases between. Germline-derived CDR1 and CDR2 are SQVTM and ANQGSEA. In DNA, the CDR3 is TGCAGCGTTACCGGGAGAGATAATGAAAAACTGTTTTTT. It is translated as CSVTGRDNEKLFF.

The gene calls are TRBV7-2 and TRBJ2-7, with D hard to call. The germline V gene encodes CDR1 SGHTA and CDR2 FQGNSA. The CDR3 extends over 13 amino acids. Trimming removed 0 bases from V and 3 bases from J, with 6 bases in between. The CDR3 DNA is TGTGCCAGCAGCTTAGCGGACCTCTACGAGCAGTACTTC. Residues: CASSLADLYEQYF.

In the case of this clonotype: One junction end does not reproduce the germline sequence, and a read error may be involved. The V and J genes are TRBV10-2 and TRBJ1-6, with 11 bases that match TRBD1. The CDR3 sequence is 16 residues long. Germline V lookup: CDR1 WSHSY, CDR2 SAAADI. This chain's CDR3 is CASSYSRTGGNSPLHF. CDR3 sequence (DNA): TGTGCCAGCAGTTACTCGAGGACAGGGGGCAATTCACCCCTCCACTTT.